A single sample gave rise to the 8 T cell receptor beta chains below, sequenced in a study of STAT3 mutations in large granular lymphocyte leukemia. Findings and caveats of the study: At least one immunodominant TCR beta clonotype appeared in every T-cell large granular lymphocyte leukemia patient.

Repertoires were generated with immunoSEQ multiplex PCR, while TCRdb's copy carries only in-frame clones and drops some. Among over 8,000 clones listed, around 90% were seen once. Their antigen targets remain unknown. The sample comprised peripheral blood mononuclear cells. The receptors derive from a man older than 75 with T-cell large granular lymphocyte leukemia. Some clones in this sample may be carry-over from other donors' samples.

The chain uses TRBV7-9 and TRBJ2-3, with 8 bases matching TRBD2. The CDR3 spans 14 residues. In germline, CDR1 is SEHNR, CDR2 FQNEAQ (reference sequence). The ends lost 4 bases at V and 2 bases at J; junction bases unmatched: 2. The CDR3 loop reads CASSSGLDTDTQYF. The CDR3 nucleotides read TGTGCCAGCAGCTCGGGACTAGACACAGATACGCAGTATTTT.

This clone was counted once. This CDR3 reads CAFTDRGHQPQHF. In DNA, the CDR3 is TGTGCCTTCACGGACAGGGGGCATCAGCCCCAGCATTTT. The chain carries TRBV30 and TRBJ1-5, with 11 nucleotides matching TRBD1. The germline V gene has CDR1 GTSNPN and CDR2 SVGIG (reference sequence). V dropped 7 bases and J dropped 5; count of bases not matched to a gene: 4. This CDR3 is 13 amino acids long.

The chain couples TRBV30 to TRBJ1-2; no clear D gene. This CDR3 spans 12 amino acids. The germline gives CDR1 GTSNPN, CDR2 SVGIG (reference sequence). The ends were cut back, 2 bases at V and 6 bases at J, with 10 bases in the middle. CDR3 DNA: TGTGCCTGGAGTAAGGAGTCAGATGGCTACACCTTC. Protein product: CAWSKESDGYTF.

The chain links TRBV5-1 to TRBJ2-5, with TRBD1 matching 7 bases. The CDR3 is 14 residues long. V was clipped by 5 bases and J by 5 bases; unmatched bases: 9. The germline gives CDR1 SGHRS, CDR2 YFSETQ. This CDR3 is CASRPDRVGETQYF. In DNA form, the CDR3 reads TGCGCCAGCAGGCCAGACAGGGTGGGGGAGACCCAGTACTTC.

This chain joins TRBV21-1 and TRBJ2-7; TRBD1 was called by the table and not checked on the DNA. TRBV21-1 is given as a pseudogene. CDR3 length: 13 residues. In nucleotides, the CDR3 is TGTGCCAGGGACGCGGGGACAGTTTACGAGCAGTACTTC. Encoded protein: CARDAGTVYEQYF.

The rearrangement links TRBV5-1 to TRBJ1-2; 8 nucleotides match TRBD1. CDR1 SGHRS and CDR2 YFSETQ come from the germline V gene. The J segment lost 4 bases and the V segment lost 0 bases, leaving 5 bases of the junction unmatched. The CDR3 loop spans 15 amino acids. The CDR3 DNA is TGCGCCAGCAGCTTGGGGCAGGGGGCTAGCTATGGCTACACCTTC. Translation: CASSLGQGASYGYTF.

The genes are TRBV6-5 and TRBJ1-6; TRBD1 matches at 9 bases. Germline lookup yields CDR1 MNHEY and CDR2 SVGAGI. This CDR3 is 13 amino acids long. After removal of 6 bases from V and 10 bases from J, the junction contained 4 bases not matched to a gene. The CDR3 bases are TGTGCCAGCAGCGTGGGACAGGGCTCACCCCTCCACTTT. It is translated as CASSVGQGSPLHF.

V gene TRBV6-5 combines with J gene TRBJ1-4, with D possibly matching TRBD1 (6 bases). Germline CDR1 reads MNHEY; CDR2 reads SVGAGI. V dropped 2 bases and J dropped 7 bases, with 17 bases sitting between them. The CDR3 runs 16 residues. The CDR3 here is CASSYVQGSGGEKLFF. As DNA, the CDR3 is TGTGCCAGCAGTTACGTTCAGGGGTCTGGGGGTGAAAAACTGTTTTTT.